One and the same sample provided the 21 T cell receptor beta chains below, sequenced in a study of CD8+ T cells in alopecia areata. RNA extraction was followed by reverse transcription into cDNA, which acted as the sequencing template. Produced via immunoSEQ multiplex PCR; TCRdb's table is partial and in-frame only. This table has roughly 200,000 clones, approximately 38% appearing once. Treatment: oral pan-JAK inhibitor, 5-10 mg twice daily. The source material was CD4+ T cells sorted from blood, sampled around week 34, from a patient treated with tofacitinib. The receptors here all came from a human donor with alopecia areata.

In this sample, this clone turned up once. V usage is TRBV2 and J usage is TRBJ2-5; TRBD1 matches at 7 bases. The V gene's germline CDR1 is SNHLY and CDR2 FYNNEI. The V segment lost 10 bases and the J segment 2 bases; nucleotides outside the gene matches: 4. There are 12 residues in the CDR3. CDR3 coding DNA: TGTGCCAAGGGGGCAAGACAAGAGACCCAGTACTTC. It is translated as CAKGARQETQYF.

This rearrangement joins TRBV4-1 to TRBJ1-3; D remains unclear. Germline V gives CDR1 MGHRA, CDR2 YSYEKL. The V gene lost 1 base and the J gene lost 2 bases, with 6 bases spanning the gap. CDR3 length: 14 amino acids. CDR3 sequence: CASSQVGTGNTIYF. The CDR3 DNA sequence: TGCGCCAGCAGCCAAGTGGGGACTGGAAACACCATATATTTT.

V is TRBV9 and J is TRBJ2-3; D is possibly TRBD1 (6 bases). The germline V gene has CDR1 SGDLS and CDR2 YYNGEE. Between the trimmed V and J ends, which lost 2 bases and 6 bases, there was a span of 13 bases. The CDR3 is 14 residues long. The DNA of the CDR3 is TGTGCCAGCAGCGTGAGGGGGTCGGATGATACGCAGTATTTT. Translated, it gives CASSVRGSDDTQYF.

The table lists this clone with a few counts. The rearrangement joins TRBV29-1 to TRBJ2-3, with D uncertain. The length of the CDR3 is 13 residues. Looked up from germline, CDR1 is SQVTM and CDR2 is ANQGSEA. The V end was cut by 0 bases, the J end by 7 bases, with 11 bases between. The CDR3 reads CSVEDLQLHTQYF. For the CDR3, the DNA is TGCAGCGTTGAAGATCTCCAGCTTCATACGCAGTATTTT.

The chain recombines TRBV29-1 with TRBJ2-7; TRBD2 is a possible D gene (5 bases). The CDR3 totals 13 residues. CDR1 is SQVTM, CDR2 ANQGSEA, per germline. V lost 6 bases and J lost 2, with 14 bases in between. Here the CDR3 DNA reads TGCAGCGTCGGCCGGGGTCTAACCTACGAGCAGTACTTC. Protein: CSVGRGLTYEQYF.

The chain carries TRBV6-5 and TRBJ1-6, with TRBD1 as a possible D gene (5 bases). V was cut by 5 bases and J by 9 bases, with 11 bases left in between. The germline V gene has CDR1 MNHEY and CDR2 SVGAGI. The CDR3 spans 13 residues. Here the CDR3 reads CASSERGSSPLHF. In DNA form, the CDR3 reads TGTGCCAGCAGTGAACGGGGGAGTTCACCCCTCCACTTT.

This chain connects TRBV30 to TRBJ2-7, with TRBD2 as a possible D gene (6 bases). V was shortened by 2 bases and J by 5 bases, with 7 bases between the two germline ends. The CDR3 totals 11 residues. The V gene's germline CDR1 is GTSNPN and CDR2 SVGIG (reference sequence). DNA of the CDR3: TGTGCCTGGAGTAGACTAGACGAGCAGTACTTC. Its protein is CAWSRLDEQYF. Variable domain in full (rest from reference TRBV30 and TRBJ2-7): SQTIHQWPATLVQPVGSPLSLECTVEGTSNPNLYWYRQAAGRGLQLLFYSVGIGQISSEVPQNLSASRPQDRQFILSSKKLLLSDSGFYLCAWSRLDEQYFGPGTRLTVT.

The genes are TRBV27 and TRBJ1-5; no definite D call. Germline values: CDR1 MNHEY, CDR2 SMNVEV (reference sequence). V lost 3 bases, J lost 3 bases, and 6 bases lay in between. CDR3 length: 13 amino acids. The CDR3 DNA follows: TGTGCCAGCAGTTTTCAGTACAATCAGCCCCAGCATTTT. This translates into CASSFQYNQPQHF.

This clone was counted a few times. Germline is not matched at one junction end, which may reflect a read error. The chain combines TRBV6-5 with TRBJ2-7, with 8 positions matching TRBD1. The CDR3 covers 13 residues. Germline values: CDR1 MNHEY, CDR2 SVGAGI. The chain's CDR3 is CASSYHLAGGINF. The CDR3 bases are TGTGCCAGCAGTTATCACCTTGCAGGGGGCATAAACTTC.

This clone was picked up a small number of times. This sequence joins TRBV11-1 and TRBJ1-4, with 7 bases aligning to TRBD1. With V trimmed by 5 bases and J by 4 bases, 4 bases remained unmatched. The CDR3 is 14 residues long. CDR1 and CDR2 (germline): SGHAT, FQDESV (reference sequence). The CDR3 DNA follows: TGTGCCAGCAGCCCGGACAGGTATAATGAAAAACTGTTTTTT. This codes for CASSPDRYNEKLFF.

This sequence joins TRBV4-2 and TRBJ2-6; no reliable D call. The CDR3 length is 19 residues. Germline-derived CDR1 and CDR2 are LGHNA and YNFKEQ. V lost 3 bases, J lost 0 bases, and 18 bases lay in between. This CDR3 reads CASSQDTDGWNSGANVLTF. CDR3 coding DNA: TGTGCCAGCAGCCAGGATACAGATGGGTGGAACTCTGGGGCCAACGTCCTGACTTTC.

This chain links TRBV15 with TRBJ1-1; perhaps TRBD1 as D (5 bases). This CDR3 region has 13 residues. Germline loops: CDR1 LNHNV, CDR2 YYDKDF (reference sequence). Trimming stripped 5 bases from V and 7 bases from J, with 14 bases between. The CDR3 coding sequence is TGTGCCACCAGCCCTATGAAGGGGATTGAAGCTTTCTTT. This sequence encodes CATSPMKGIEAFF.

A few counts support this clone. The genes are TRBV30 and TRBJ1-5, with 7 positions matching TRBD1. The length of the CDR3 is 15 residues. With V trimmed by 0 bases and J by 3 bases, 5 bases remained unmatched. Per the germline V gene, CDR1 is GTSNPN and CDR2 is SVGIG (reference sequence). Here the CDR3 DNA reads TGTGCCTGGAGTGTACAGGGACAGTACAATCAGCCCCAGCATTTT. As protein: CAWSVQGQYNQPQHF.

The chain joins TRBV6-1 to TRBJ1-1; 8 bases map to TRBD1. CDR3 length equals 15 residues. The V segment lost 3 bases and the J segment 0 bases; nucleotides outside the gene matches: 3. The germline V gene has CDR1 MNHNS and CDR2 SASEGT. The CDR3 DNA sequence: TGTGCCAGCAGTGACAGGGGGCTTATGAACACTGAAGCTTTCTTT. It encodes CASSDRGLMNTEAFF.

The CDR3 reads CSVLAGAVQFF. The CDR3 coding sequence is TGCAGCGTTTTAGCGGGCGCGGTGCAGTTCTTC. The chain combines TRBV29-1 with TRBJ2-1; the match to TRBD2 covers 7 bases. After removal of 5 bases from V and 12 bases from J, the junction contained 7 bases not matched to a gene. Germline V gene sequence: CDR1 SQVTM, CDR2 ANQGSEA. The CDR3 has 11 residues.

On this clone: The same CDR3 also results from other DNA sequences found in this sample. V and J are TRBV27 and TRBJ2-7; possibly TRBD1 for D (6 bases). This CDR3 spans 15 amino acids. V was cut by 4 bases and J by 1 base, with 14 bases left in between. Germline CDR1 is MNHEY and CDR2 is SMNVEV (reference sequence). The CDR3 is CASSYGTGRSYEQYF. CDR3 sequence (DNA): TGTGCCAGCAGTTATGGTACAGGGAGATCCTACGAGCAGTACTTC.

This rearrangement joins TRBV10-3 to TRBJ1-5; D not certain. CDR1 is ENHRY and CDR2 is SYGVKD in the germline V gene. V gave up 2 bases and J gave up 3 bases, with 8 bases separating them. CDR3 length equals 14 residues. Here the CDR3 reads CAISEPDFNQPQHF. CDR3 coding DNA: TGTGCCATCAGTGAGCCCGACTTCAATCAGCCCCAGCATTTT.

The chain has TRBV5-1 and TRBJ2-1, with D possibly matching TRBD2 (5 bases). Per germline, CDR1 SGHRS and CDR2 YFSETQ. The CDR3 loop spans 18 amino acids. Trimming cost V 4 bases and J 1 base, with 21 bases left between them. CDR3 sequence (DNA): TGCGCCAGCAGCCCGGAGGCGTGGAGAACCTCGTCCTACAATGAGCAGTTCTTC. It yields the protein CASSPEAWRTSSYNEQFF.

The rearrangement links TRBV9 to TRBJ2-7; 10 bases are shared with TRBD1. The J segment lost 6 bases and the V segment lost 4 bases, leaving 10 bases of the junction unmatched. The CDR3 consists of 15 residues. Germline CDR1 is SGDLS and CDR2 is YYNGEE. Here the CDR3 reads CASSPTFGQGGEQYF. DNA for the CDR3: TGTGCCAGCAGCCCTACTTTCGGACAGGGGGGCGAGCAGTACTTC.

This sequence joins TRBV7-8 and TRBJ1-2, with 9 bases matching TRBD1. The ends lost 5 bases at V and 8 bases at J; junction bases unmatched: 9. The CDR3 spans 14 residues. Germline CDR1 SGHVS, CDR2 FQNEAQ. The CDR3 here is CASSPWTGAGGYTF. In DNA form, the CDR3 reads TGTGCCAGCAGCCCTTGGACAGGGGCCGGGGGCTACACCTTC.

This clone showed up just once. The J gene is TRBJ2-7, the V gene TRBV6-5; tentatively, D is TRBD1 or TRBD2 (5 bases each). The CDR3 loop spans 14 amino acids. Trimming took 5 bases from V and 3 from J, leaving 14 bases between them. Germline-derived CDR1 and CDR2 are MNHEY and SVGAGI. As DNA, the CDR3 is TGTGCCAGCAGTCCGGGGACGGCCAACTACGAGCAGTACTTC. It encodes CASSPGTANYEQYF.